This TCR beta chain derives from a study of T cell responses to AZD1222 COVID-19 vaccine. Clones were sequenced by immunoSEQ multiplex PCR, and TCRdb holds only the in-frame ones, with some missing. The table shows about 85,000 clones, with 80% to 90% occurring only once. This receptor was obtained from an adult in good health. Sequenced here: peripheral blood, sampled on day 0 of AZD1222 vaccination.

CDR3 loop: CASSAMGPVETQYF. The CDR3 DNA reads TGTGCCAGCTCCGCTATGGGACCGGTGGAGACCCAGTACTTC. V is TRBV18 and J is TRBJ2-5; D possibly uses TRBD1 or TRBD2 (5 bases each). Trimming cost V 6 bases and J 5 bases, with 16 bases left between them. The CDR3 totals 14 residues. The V gene's germline CDR1 is KGHSH and CDR2 LQKENI. Full variable domain (rest looked up from reference TRBV18 and TRBJ2-5): NAGVMQNPRHLVRRRGQEARLRCSPMKGHSHVYWYRQLPEEGLKFMVYLQKENIIDESGMPKERFSAEFPKEGPSILRIQQVVRGDSAAYFCASSAMGPVETQYFGPGTRLLVL.